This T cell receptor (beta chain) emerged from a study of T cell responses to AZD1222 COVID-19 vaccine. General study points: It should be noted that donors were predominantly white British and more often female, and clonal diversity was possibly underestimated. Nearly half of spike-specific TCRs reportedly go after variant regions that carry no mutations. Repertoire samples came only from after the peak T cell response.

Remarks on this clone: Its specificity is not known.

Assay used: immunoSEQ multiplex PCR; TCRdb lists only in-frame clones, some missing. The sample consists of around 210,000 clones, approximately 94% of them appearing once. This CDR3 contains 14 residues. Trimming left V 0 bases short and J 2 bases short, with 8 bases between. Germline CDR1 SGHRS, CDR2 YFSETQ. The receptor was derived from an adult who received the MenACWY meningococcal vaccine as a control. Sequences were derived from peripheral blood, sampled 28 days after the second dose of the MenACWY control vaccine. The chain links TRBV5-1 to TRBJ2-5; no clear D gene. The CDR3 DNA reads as TGCGCCAGCAGCTTGGACGGCGATCAAGAGACCCAGTACTTC. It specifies CASSLDGDQETQYF.